This section outlines one TCR beta chain sequence together with its context. CDR1 is MDHEN and CDR2 is SYDVKM in the germline V gene. The V end lost 8 bases, the J end lost 5 bases, and 13 bases lay between the germline ends. The CDR3 length is 14 residues. Generated by immunoSEQ multiplex PCR, the TCRdb table keeps only in-frame clones and is missing some. The sample has about 100,000 clones; about nine tenths are singletons. This sample is part of a study of T cell responses to AZD1222 COVID-19 vaccine. The genes are TRBV28 and TRBJ1-6; no definite D call. The receptor was derived from an adult in good health. The sequences come from peripheral blood, collected on day 0 of AZD1222 vaccination. The CDR3 spells CASVPASHNSPLHF. DNA for the CDR3: TGTGCCAGCGTTCCGGCCAGCCATAATTCACCCCTCCACTTT.